The 21 T cell receptor beta chains reported below all come from one sample, sequenced in a study of T cells in Graves' hyperthyroidism and ophthalmopathy. What was amplified from RNA transcripts were TCR beta CDR3 regions. Initially, a first-round RT-PCR of the TCR CDR3 employed the HTBI primer set. MiXCR was run by TCRdb on the multiplex PCR reads, yielding one entry per CDR3 protein. The sample lists hundreds of thousands of distinct CDR3 sequences; 14% to 15% were seen once. The sequencing input was blood. These receptor sequences come from a man between 18 and 35 years old with Graves' ophthalmopathy.

This sequence joins TRBV4-1 and TRBJ2-1; D not certain. Germline V gives CDR1 MGHRA, CDR2 YSYEKL. Trimming cost V 1 base and J 0 bases, with 7 bases left between them. This CDR3 is 15 amino acids long. The CDR3 region is CASSQAWTSYNEQFF. The CDR3 DNA sequence: TGCGCCAGCAGCCAAGCGTGGACCTCCTACAATGAGCAGTTCTTC.

Of note for this clonotype: The junction shows a germline mismatch at one end, possibly a read error. The V and J genes are TRBV7-9 and TRBJ1-1, with 12 bases fitting TRBD1. Germline CDR1 reads SEHNR; CDR2 reads FQNEAQ (reference sequence). The CDR3 totals 14 residues. CDR3 sequence: CASRYGTGGTEALF. For the CDR3, the DNA is TGTGCCAGCAGGTACGGGACAGGGGGCACTGAAGCTCTCTTT.

The J gene is TRBJ2-7, the V gene TRBV6-2 or TRBV6-3; 12 positions agree with TRBD2. The ends lost 0 bases at V and 2 bases at J; junction bases unmatched: 2. CDR1 and CDR2 (germline): MNHEY, SVGEGT. This CDR3 is 16 amino acids long. CDR3 in DNA: TGTGCCAGCAGTTACTCACTAGCGGGGGGAGCCTACGAGCAGTACTTC. Translation: CASSYSLAGGAYEQYF.

This clonotype was counted many times. The chain has TRBV12-3 or TRBV12-4 and TRBJ2-7; D might be TRBD1 (5 bases). V was shortened by 4 bases and J by 3 bases, with 7 bases between the two germline ends. The CDR3 sequence is 12 residues long. The CDR3: CASSWGGYEQYF. Written as DNA, the CDR3 is TGTGCCAGCAGTTGGGGCGGCTACGAGCAGTACTTC.

With regard to this clonotype: One end of the junction varies from germline; a read error may be responsible. The chain is built from TRBV10-2 and TRBJ2-5; 9 bases fit TRBD2. There are 13 residues in the CDR3. The germline gives CDR1 WSHSY, CDR2 SAAADI. The CDR3 sequence is CASSDWLAGPLDF. The CDR3, as DNA: TGCGCCAGCAGTGATTGGCTAGCGGGGCCCCTGGACTTC.

This clonotype has a count of ten or more. This chain links TRBV29-1 with TRBJ2-5, with TRBD1 as a possible D gene (6 bases). Trimming removed 3 bases at V and 5 bases at J, with 19 bases between. There are 15 residues in the CDR3. The germline V gene encodes CDR1 SQVTM and CDR2 ANQGSEA. The CDR3 DNA reads TGCAGCGTTGATGGAATCGGACAGTCGGGGGAGACCCAGTACTTC. Its translation is CSVDGIGQSGETQYF. Supplemented by reference TRBV29-1 and TRBJ2-5, the full variable domain reads SAVISQKPSRDICQRGTSLTIQCQVDSQVTMMFWYRQQPGQSLTLIATANQGSEATYESGFVIDKFPISRPNLTFSTLTVSNMSPEDSSIYLCSVDGIGQSGETQYFGPGTRLLVL.

A few counts support this clonotype. This sequence joins TRBV7-8 and TRBJ2-1; 14 bases agree with TRBD2. The junction had 12 bases not matched to a gene; V was cut back by 4 bases and J by 7 bases. The CDR3 is 18 residues long. CDR1 and CDR2 from the germline V gene are SGHVS and FQNEAQ. The CDR3 DNA reads as TGTGCCAGCAGCTCGGGACTAGCGGGAGTGGGGGATCCTAATGAGCAGTTCTTC. It is translated as CASSSGLAGVGDPNEQFF. The whole variable domain, filled in from reference TRBV7-8 and TRBJ2-1, reads GAGVSQSPRYKVAKRGQDVALRCDPISGHVSLFWYQQALGQGPEFLTYFQNEAQLDKSGLPSDRFFAERPEGSVSTLKIQRTQQEDSAVYLCASSSGLAGVGDPNEQFFGPGTRLTVL.

The chain recombines TRBV28 with TRBJ2-3; 8 bases match TRBD2. This CDR3 is built from 17 residues. Germline CDR1 is MDHEN and CDR2 is SYDVKM. V lost 5 bases to trimming and J lost 5 bases; unmatched junction nucleotides: 15. The CDR3 here is CASSAPSTSVDEDTQYF. DNA of the CDR3: TGTGCCAGCAGTGCCCCCTCGACTAGCGTTGACGAAGATACGCAGTATTTT.

The table lists this clonotype with many counts. The chain combines TRBV11-2 with TRBJ2-1, with a possible D match to TRBD1 (5 bases). There are 17 residues in the CDR3. Germline V gene data show CDR1 as SGHAT and CDR2 as FQNNGV. Trimming cost V 1 base and J 0 bases, with 13 bases left between them. The CDR3 region is CASSLVDTLSSYNEQFF. The CDR3 coding sequence is TGTGCCAGCAGCTTAGTGGACACCTTAAGCTCCTACAATGAGCAGTTCTTC.

This clonotype has at least ten counts. This chain connects TRBV12-3 or TRBV12-4 to TRBJ1-1; maybe TRBD1 (6 bases). V lost 5 bases to trimming and J lost 4 bases, with 11 bases between them. This CDR3 is 13 amino acids long. CDR3: CASSTGIGTEAFF. The CDR3 coding sequence is TGTGCCAGCAGTACAGGGATAGGCACTGAAGCTTTCTTT.

This clonotype was counted a few times. Being one base from a much bigger clone, this may be a read error. The gene calls are TRBV6-1 and TRBJ2-6, with D hard to call. The germline V gene has CDR1 MNHNS and CDR2 SASEGT. The CDR3 has 15 residues. V was shortened by 2 bases and J by 0 bases, with 5 bases between the two germline ends. CDR3: CASSERSSGANVLTF. The CDR3 DNA reads TGTGCCAGCAGTGAACGGAGCTCTGGGGCCAACGTCCTGACTTTC.

This clonotype was observed a few times. The rearrangement uses TRBV25-1 and TRBJ2-7; 9 nucleotides align to TRBD2. CDR1 and CDR2 from the germline V gene are MGHDK and SYGVNS. The CDR3 has 16 residues. Trimming took 1 base from V and 0 from J; bases not matched to a gene: 4. The CDR3 nucleotides are TGTGCCAGCAGTGAATGGGCTAGCGGGAACTCCTACGAGCAGTACTTC. This sequence encodes CASSEWASGNSYEQYF.

The chain uses TRBV7-9 and TRBJ1-2, with D hard to call. Germline values: CDR1 SEHNR, CDR2 FQNEAQ (reference sequence). This CDR3 has 12 amino acids. The V and J ends lost 1 base and 7 bases respectively, with 7 bases between them. The CDR3 protein is CASSLGVSGYTF. CDR3 nucleotides: TGTGCCAGCAGCTTAGGAGTTAGTGGCTACACCTTC.

This clonotype was observed at least ten times. The gene calls are TRBV20-1 and TRBJ2-5, with a possible D match to TRBD2 (6 bases). The CDR3 covers 14 residues. Per the germline V gene, CDR1 is DFQATT and CDR2 is SNEGSKA (reference sequence). Trimming cost V 1 base and J 3 bases, with 12 bases left between them. This CDR3 reads CSARALWREETQYF. The CDR3 DNA is TGCAGTGCTAGAGCCCTGTGGAGGGAAGAGACCCAGTACTTC.

This clonotype was detected ten times or more. This rearrangement joins TRBV3-1 to TRBJ1-2; D is unclear. CDR1 and CDR2 from the germline V gene are LGHDT and YNNKEL (reference sequence). The CDR3 sequence is 11 residues long. V gave up 1 base and J gave up 7 bases, with 4 bases separating them. The CDR3 region is CASSQGAGYTF. The CDR3 region has the DNA TGTGCCAGCAGCCAAGGGGCTGGCTACACCTTC.

There are a few counts of this clonotype. The V gene is TRBV7-8, the J gene TRBJ2-5; 11 bases are shared with TRBD1. The length of the CDR3 is 15 residues. Germline values: CDR1 SGHVS, CDR2 FQNEAQ. Trimming at V came to 5 bases and at J to 4 bases, leaving 6 bases not matched to a gene. CDR3 bases: TGTGCCAGCAGCGACTGGACAGGGGGCGCAGAGACCCAGTACTTC. Amino acid sequence: CASSDWTGGAETQYF.

The J gene is TRBJ2-7, the V gene TRBV7-6; 7 bases align to TRBD1. Trimming removed 3 bases from V and 3 bases from J; junction bases left unmatched: 17. The germline gives CDR1 SGHVS, CDR2 FNYEAQ. The CDR3 has 18 amino acids. This chain's CDR3 is CASSFSSSTGSMFYEQYF. CDR3 in DNA: TGTGCCAGCAGCTTTTCATCTTCGACAGGGTCAATGTTCTACGAGCAGTACTTC.

CDR3 DNA sequence: TGCAGTGCTAGAGGGGGACAGGGGCCCTCAGATACGCAGTATTTT. Encoded protein: CSARGGQGPSDTQYF. V gene TRBV20-1 combines with J gene TRBJ2-3; 10 bases line up with TRBD1. This CDR3 is built from 15 residues. The trim removed 1 base at V and 4 bases at J, leaving 5 bases unmatched. CDR1 DFQATT and CDR2 SNEGSKA come from the germline V gene (reference sequence).

The rearrangement uses TRBV5-1 and TRBJ2-3; D may be TRBD1 or TRBD2 (7 bases each). V was trimmed by 4 bases and J by 4 bases, leaving 16 bases between them. The CDR3 consists of 15 residues. Germline V lookup: CDR1 SGHRS, CDR2 YFSETQ. CDR3 in DNA: TGCGCCAGCAGCGGGGGGGACAGTCGCGCAGATACGCAGTATTTT. Translation gives CASSGGDSRADTQYF.

In its sample, this clonotype was seen many times. This rearrangement joins TRBV3-1 to TRBJ2-4; D call uncertain. Germline CDR1 and CDR2: LGHDT and YNNKEL (reference sequence). CDR3 size: 15 residues. V dropped 4 bases and J dropped 5 bases, with 15 bases sitting between them. The CDR3 spells CASSLQYFTENIQYF. The CDR3 nucleotides are TGTGCCAGCAGCCTCCAATATTTTACAGAAAACATTCAGTACTTC. Complete variable domain (other parts from reference TRBV3-1 and TRBJ2-4): DTAVSQTPKYLVTQMGNDKSIKCEQNLGHDTMYWYKQDSKKFLKIMFSYNNKELIINETVPNRFSPKSPDKAHLNLHINSLELGDSAVYFCASSLQYFTENIQYFGAGTRLSVL.

The chain is built from TRBV20-1 and TRBJ1-4, with 7 positions matching TRBD1. This CDR3 is built from 14 residues. Per germline, CDR1 DFQATT and CDR2 SNEGSKA (reference sequence). With 4 bases clipped from V and 3 bases from J, the junction kept 5 bases outside the gene matches. CDR3 bases: TGCAGTGCTACTCCAGGGGGTGCTAATGAAAAACTGTTTTTT. Encoded protein: CSATPGGANEKLFF.